These 4 T cell receptor beta chains were sequenced from one sample in a study of identical twins. TCRdb itself ran the 5' RACE reads through MiXCR, one entry per CDR3 protein. The sample lists a few hundred thousand distinct CDR3 sequences, about 9% occurring once. The data were also submitted as part of a second study, on yellow fever vaccine responses in identical twins.

The source material was CD8+ T cells sorted from blood. All receptors derive from a young woman in good health.

The chain has TRBV7-9 and TRBJ2-6; unclear D gene. The germline CDR1 and CDR2 sequences are SEHNR and FQNEAQ (reference sequence). Deletions cut 4 bases from V and 1 base from J, with 11 bases between. The CDR3 contains 16 residues. CDR3 DNA sequence: TGTGCCAGCAGCTCCTCACGGGTATCTGGGGCCAACGTCCTGACTTTC. Translating gives CASSSSRVSGANVLTF.

This clonotype was seen a handful of times. The CDR3 region is CAISETTFRNTEAFF. As DNA, the CDR3 is TGTGCCATCAGTGAGACTACGTTCCGGAACACTGAAGCTTTCTTT. This chain links TRBV10-3 with TRBJ1-1; D uncertain. V was cut by 2 bases and J by 1 base, with 11 bases left in between. CDR3 length: 15 residues. Germline V gives CDR1 ENHRY, CDR2 SYGVKD.

The table lists this clonotype with many counts. CDR3 loop: CASSFGDTPYEQYF. DNA of the CDR3: TGTGCCAGCAGTTTTGGGGACACCCCCTACGAGCAGTACTTC. The chain couples TRBV27 to TRBJ2-7; possible D gene TRBD1, 6 bases. CDR1 is MNHEY, CDR2 SMNVEV, per germline (reference sequence). V was trimmed by 3 bases and J by 2 bases, leaving 11 bases between them. This CDR3 has 14 amino acids.

This clonotype was seen a handful of times. This sequence joins TRBV25-1 and TRBJ2-1; 10 nucleotides agree with TRBD1. The germline V gene encodes CDR1 MGHDK and CDR2 SYGVNS. The trim removed 5 bases at V and 15 bases at J, leaving 4 bases unmatched. This CDR3 has 11 amino acids. DNA of the CDR3: TGTGCCAGCAGTACGGACAGGGGGTTGTTCTTC. Protein: CASSTDRGLFF.